The entry below describes one T cell receptor (beta chain). This clonotype came up many times. No antigen is known for it. Base quality data are lacking; no much larger clone is found one base away. Unsorted PBMC libraries were generated from 2 million PBMCs stored in RNAlater at -80 °C until RNA extraction. The multiple sclerosis patients were enrolled in a US clinical protocol that used magnetic resonance imaging to evaluate disease progression. Peripheral blood underwent Ficoll-Hypaque density gradient centrifugation to isolate PBMCs, which were then cryopreserved in liquid nitrogen. cDNA was synthesized by template-switch 5'RACE using a primer carrying a 10-nucleotide random unique molecular identifier by which each TCR transcript was tagged. Every sequencing run covered 15-18 subjects and yielded more than 180 million TCR-beta sequences. The RNeasy kit was used for extraction of total RNA. The KAPA Real-time Library Amplification kit was used to amplify TCR-beta VDJ regions with primers for the TCR constant region and the 5'RACE anchor. A first PCR added sample indexes and Illumina adaptors, and a second PCR then raised library yield. After purification with Ampure beads, the TCR product of roughly 650 bp was size-selected on a 2% E-gel SizeSelection system. Before pooling, library quality was assessed on a Bioanalyzer, concentration was determined with Qubit, and library quantification was performed with the Kapa Library Quantification kit. Libraries were sequenced paired-end 2 x 150 bp on an Illumina HiSeq 2500. To increase sequence diversity, roughly 25-31% phiX was spiked into each library pool. The original pipeline was this. Quality-filtered reads were processed with the UMI-based MiGEC pipeline, which removed over 80% of raw TCR sequences during error correction. VDJ genes were aligned to IMGT germline references, and each clonotype was defined by a unique CDR3 amino acid sequence together with V-J genes. VDJtools evaluated clonal expansion, Shannon diversity and CDR3 relatedness (CalcPairwiseDistances, ClusterSamples); CLCbio workbench built phylogenetic trees. Using coefficient-of-variation modelling across technical triplicates, the study counted a clone as expanded if it had at least 8 unique UMIs. The public reads were reanalyzed by TCRdb: fastp trimming at Q25, MiXCR alignment, in-frame beta chains only. All rows with the same CDR3 protein become a single entry with the most common DNA and genes. These V and J calls are TCRdb output, not the study's own analysis. The sample includes about 60,000 distinct CDR3 sequences, with less than 4% observed a single time. Of the sample, roughly 2% falls within the top ten clones.

This sample was included in a study of neurological immune-mediated disorders (dated by TCRdb to the late 2010s). Looking at the study overall: Of the roughly 34 multiple sclerosis patients, some 30 had relapsing-remitting MS and 3 had secondary progressive MS. Peripheral blood TCR-beta repertoires from patients with HTLV-I-associated myelopathy (HAM/TSP), patients with multiple sclerosis, and healthy controls were compared in the study using UMI-based sequencing. The 90 to 120 TCR-beta libraries covered PBMC samples along with longitudinal samples, technical triplicates, and paired sorted CD4+ and CD8+ T-cell subsets. Of the 68 subjects in the cohort, about 14 were HAM/TSP patients, around 34 were multiple sclerosis patients, and about 20 were healthy controls.

Trimming accounts for 7 bases at V and 4 bases at J, while the number of junction bases matched to no gene is 3. CDR1 and CDR2, looked up from the germline V gene, are MDHEN and SYDVKM. The CDR3, from cysteine to phenylalanine, totals 13 residues. Only the CDR3 part of the read is kept: 39 bases, read in frame from the first base. Overall study results and their limits: The highest TCR clonal expansion was observed in HAM/TSP patients, whereas the lowest was observed in MS patients, even when compared with healthy controls. No clinical or MRI features were associated with the MS cluster, and the authors said that larger cohorts are needed. No identical CDR3 amino acid sequences were found to be shared among expanded clones across subjects, suggesting that TCR-beta repertoires were private in all groups. Phylogenetic analysis grouped repertoires from 18 of 34 MS patients into a cluster of related CDR3 sequences, suggesting a possible repertoire-level signature.

The rearrangement combines TRBV28 with TRBJ1-4; 7 central bases correspond to TRBD1. The clonotype comes from a woman aged 50 to 60 with multiple sclerosis. Sequenced input: PBMCs. The CDR3 amino acid sequence is: CASTPGGNEKLFF. The DNA reads as follows: TGTGCCAGCACCCCAGGGGGTAATGAAAAACTGTTTTTT. Supplemented by the reference TRBV28 and TRBJ1-4 proteins around the CDR3, the complete variable domain is DVKVTQSSRYLVKRTGEKVFLECVQDMDHENMFWYRQDPGLGLRLIYFSYDVKMKEKGDIPEGYSVSREKKERFSLILESASTNQTSMYLCASTPGGNEKLFFGSGTQLSVL.